These 15 T cell receptor beta chains were all obtained from the same sample, sequenced in a study of T cell responses to AZD1222 COVID-19 vaccine. Data came from immunoSEQ multiplex PCR; TCRdb stores just in-frame clones and leaves some out. The sample lists some 80,000 clones; roughly 80% were seen once. The sample consisted of peripheral blood, taken 28 days after the second dose of the MenACWY control vaccine. These receptors all stem from an adult who received the MenACWY meningococcal vaccine as a control.

This sequence joins TRBV7-3 and TRBJ2-2; D not resolved. The germline V gene encodes CDR1 SGHTA and CDR2 FQGTGA. Trimming took 1 base from V and 0 from J, leaving 9 bases between them. The CDR3 totals 16 residues. The CDR3 is CASSLRAPANTGELFF. The CDR3 DNA reads TGTGCCAGCAGCTTAAGGGCCCCTGCGAACACCGGGGAGCTGTTTTTT.

The chain couples TRBV16 to TRBJ1-2; unclear D gene. CDR3 size: 13 residues. The V end was cut by 2 bases, the J end by 7 bases, with 11 bases between. Germline V gives CDR1 KGHSY, CDR2 FQNENV. The CDR3 here is CASSQRAVGGYTF. CDR3 DNA sequence: TGTGCCAGCAGCCAAAGGGCAGTAGGTGGCTACACCTTC.

This clone was seen a few times. The chain has TRBV2 and TRBJ1-4; TRBD1 agrees at 9 bases. Germline values: CDR1 SNHLY, CDR2 FYNNEI. Losses at the gene ends were 5 bases for V and 5 bases for J; bases not matched to a gene: 9. The CDR3 runs to 16 residues. The DNA of the CDR3 is TGTGCCAGCAGTCGCGGACAGGGGAGAAGGAATGAAAAACTGTTTTTT. As protein: CASSRGQGRRNEKLFF. The full variable domain, rest sourced from reference TRBV2 and TRBJ1-4, is EPEVTQTPSHQVTQMGQEVILRCVPISNHLYFYWYRQILGQKVEFLVSFYNNEISEKSEIFDDQFSVERPDGSNFTLKIRSTKLEDSAMYFCASSRGQGRRNEKLFFGSGTQLSVL.

CDR3 sequence (DNA): TGTGCCAGCAGCTCTGACAATAATCAGCCCCAGCATTTT. Protein: CASSSDNNQPQHF. V gene TRBV6-2 or TRBV6-3 combines with J gene TRBJ1-5; no definite D call. V lost 6 bases to trimming and J lost 4 bases, with 10 bases between them. CDR1 is MNHEY and CDR2 is SVGEGT in the germline V gene. The CDR3 runs 13 residues.

Only a few counts were recorded for this clone. The V gene is TRBV2, the J gene TRBJ2-1; a weak D match, TRBD2 (6 bases). Germline CDR1 is SNHLY and CDR2 is FYNNEI. The CDR3 has 16 residues. V dropped 1 base and J dropped 4 bases, with 14 bases sitting between them. The CDR3 reads CASSEVRLAVYNEQFF. CDR3 coding DNA: TGTGCCAGCAGTGAAGTACGATTAGCGGTATACAATGAGCAGTTCTTC. The full variable domain, rest sourced from reference TRBV2 and TRBJ2-1, is EPEVTQTPSHQVTQMGQEVILRCVPISNHLYFYWYRQILGQKVEFLVSFYNNEISEKSEIFDDQFSVERPDGSNFTLKIRSTKLEDSAMYFCASSEVRLAVYNEQFFGPGTRLTVL.

The chain couples TRBV11-2 to TRBJ1-1; no reliable D call. V lost 1 base, J lost 11 bases, and 20 bases lay in between. This CDR3 has 15 residues. Germline V lookup: CDR1 SGHAT, CDR2 FQNNGV. Here the CDR3 reads CASSLGFDPQMVAFF. The CDR3 nucleotides are TGTGCCAGCAGCTTAGGGTTCGACCCCCAAATGGTGGCTTTCTTT. Variable domain in full (rest from reference TRBV11-2 and TRBJ1-1): EAGVAQSPRYKIIEKRQSVAFWCNPISGHATLYWYQQILGQGPKLLIQFQNNGVVDDSQLPKDRFSAERLKGVDSTLKIQPAKLEDSAVYLCASSLGFDPQMVAFFGQGTRLTVV.

This clone was seen a single time. The chain couples TRBV30 to TRBJ2-7, with D possibly matching TRBD2 (5 bases). Germline lookup yields CDR1 GTSNPN and CDR2 SVGIG (reference sequence). The CDR3 runs 14 residues. The ends were cut back, 0 bases at V and 2 bases at J, with 11 bases in the middle. The CDR3 nucleotides are TGTGCCTGGAGTGTACGAGGAGGCACCTACGAGCAGTACTTC. Translation gives CAWSVRGGTYEQYF.

The CDR3 is CASSFLVWETQYF. CDR3 DNA: TGTGCCAGCAGCTTCCTCGTCTGGGAGACCCAGTACTTC. V and J are TRBV5-5 and TRBJ2-5; no firm D call. Trimming took 2 bases from V and 5 from J, leaving 10 bases between them. The CDR3 is 13 amino acids. Germline CDR1 and CDR2: SGHKS and YYEKEE (reference sequence).

The V gene is TRBV7-2, the J gene TRBJ1-1, with 7 nucleotides matching TRBD1. Germline V lookup: CDR1 SGHTA, CDR2 FQGNSA. V was pared by 6 bases and J by 5 bases, with 15 bases of the junction left unmatched. The CDR3 consists of 16 residues. The CDR3 sequence is CASRPGTATGWTEAFF. The CDR3 DNA follows: TGTGCCAGCAGACCCGGGACAGCCACGGGATGGACTGAAGCTTTCTTT.

In its sample, this clone was seen a few times. The chain combines TRBV18 with TRBJ2-7; 7 bases map to TRBD2. The germline CDR1 and CDR2 sequences are KGHSH and LQKENI. This CDR3 contains 13 residues. The trim removed 5 bases at V and 5 bases at J, leaving 6 bases unmatched. The CDR3 loop is CASSSVRGDEQYF. CDR3 sequence (DNA): TGTGCCAGCTCATCCGTTCGGGGGGACGAGCAGTACTTC.

V is TRBV12-3 or TRBV12-4 and J is TRBJ1-2, with D unresolved. This CDR3 region has 13 residues. Deletions cut 5 bases from V and 6 bases from J, with 13 bases between. Here the CDR3 reads CASSVSYRDGYTF. CDR3 bases: TGTGCCAGCAGTGTCTCCTACCGGGATGGCTACACCTTC.

The gene calls are TRBV6-6 and TRBJ1-3; 8 bases match TRBD1. V shed 8 bases and J 2 bases; nucleotides not matched to a gene: 5. Germline values: CDR1 MNHNY, CDR2 SVGAGI (reference sequence). The CDR3 is made up of 14 amino acids. The CDR3, as DNA: TGTGCCAGCCAAGAGACAGGGGCTGGAAACACCATATATTTT. This sequence encodes CASQETGAGNTIYF.

The sample holds a few counts of this clone. The J gene is TRBJ2-7, the V gene TRBV29-1, with a tentative D call TRBD1 (7 bases). Trimming pared 7 bases from V and 4 bases from J, leaving 14 bases between. Germline lookup yields CDR1 SQVTM and CDR2 ANQGSEA. This CDR3 is 12 amino acids long. This chain's CDR3 is CSARQGLYEQYF. The CDR3 bases are TGCAGCGCAAGACAGGGACTGTACGAGCAGTACTTC.

The rearrangement uses TRBV9 and TRBJ1-5; D call uncertain. Germline CDR1 and CDR2: SGDLS and YYNGEE. Trimming took off 0 bases at V and 6 bases at J, with 13 bases between the two ends. The CDR3 has 15 amino acids. CDR3 coding DNA: TGTGCCAGCAGCGTAGATGGGTCGCGGGGTCAGCCCCAGCATTTT. Its translation is CASSVDGSRGQPQHF. Combining the CDR3 with reference TRBV9 and TRBJ1-5 gives the whole variable domain DSGVTQTPKHLITATGQRVTLRCSPRSGDLSVYWYQQSLDQGLQFLIQYYNGEERAKGNILERFSAQQFPDLHSELNLSSLELGDSALYFCASSVDGSRGQPQHFGDGTRLSIL.

The CDR3 coding sequence is TGTGCCAGCAGCTTAGTTGTGGGACAGGACTATGGCTACACCTTC. Translation gives CASSLVVGQDYGYTF. The chain recombines TRBV7-2 with TRBJ1-2; 8 positions match TRBD1. The CDR3 has 15 amino acids. Per the germline V gene, CDR1 is SGHTA and CDR2 is FQGNSA. V lost 1 base and J lost 3; bases outside the gene matches: 4.